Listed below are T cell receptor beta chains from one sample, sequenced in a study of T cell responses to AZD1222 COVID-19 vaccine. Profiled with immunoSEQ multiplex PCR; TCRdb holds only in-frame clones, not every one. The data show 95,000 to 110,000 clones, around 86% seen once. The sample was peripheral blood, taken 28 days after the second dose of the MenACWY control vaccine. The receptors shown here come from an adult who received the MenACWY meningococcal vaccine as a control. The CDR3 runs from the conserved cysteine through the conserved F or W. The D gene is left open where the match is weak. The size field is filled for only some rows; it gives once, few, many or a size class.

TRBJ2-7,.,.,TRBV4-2,CASSQVEGPQQYF,TGTGCCAGCAGCCAAGTGGAAGGTCCTCAGCAGTACTTC
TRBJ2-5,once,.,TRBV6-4,CASIRETQYF,TGTGCCAGCATCCGGGAGACCCAGTACTTC
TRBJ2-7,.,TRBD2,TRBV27,CASSVAGATYEQYF,TGTGCCAGCAGCGTAGCGGGGGCGACCTACGAGCAGTACTTC
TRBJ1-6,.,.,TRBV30,CAWRQGNNSPLHF,TGTGCCTGGAGACAGGGTAACAATTCACCCCTCCACTTT
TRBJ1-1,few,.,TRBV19,CASTPYGGNLNTEAFF,TGTGCCAGTACCCCTTATGGGGGGAATCTGAACACTGAAGCTTTCTTT
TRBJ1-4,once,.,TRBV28,CASTRAGARNEKLFF,TGTGCCAGCACCAGGGCGGGGGCGCGTAATGAAAAACTGTTTTTT
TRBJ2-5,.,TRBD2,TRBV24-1,CATSDSGGGPETQYF,TGTGCCACCAGTGATTCCGGCGGGGGTCCAGAGACCCAGTACTTC
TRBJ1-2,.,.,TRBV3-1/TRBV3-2,CASSPTALQSYGYTF,TGTGCCAGCAGCCCTACTGCTTTACAGTCCTATGGCTACACCTTC
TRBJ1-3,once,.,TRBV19,CASSTRDGGNTIYF,TGTGCCAGTAGCACGCGGGACGGCGGAAACACCATATATTTT
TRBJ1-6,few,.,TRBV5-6,CASSHSQVWGGSPLHF,TGTGCCAGCAGCCACTCCCAGGTCTGGGGTGGGTCACCCCTCCACTTT
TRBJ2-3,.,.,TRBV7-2,CASSFSSRQPTHGTQYF,TGTGCCAGCAGCTTTAGTTCCCGACAGCCCACACATGGTACGCAGTATTTT
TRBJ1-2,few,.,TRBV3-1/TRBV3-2,CASSQGTRVFGYTF,TGTGCCAGCAGCCAAGGAACCAGGGTTTTTGGCTACACCTTC
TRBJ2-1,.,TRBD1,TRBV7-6,CASSDPGTGGEQFF,TGTGCCAGCAGCGACCCCGGGACAGGGGGTGAGCAGTTCTTC
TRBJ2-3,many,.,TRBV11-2,CASSLGGGTDTQYF,TGTGCCAGCAGCTTAGGGGGGGGCACAGATACGCAGTATTTT
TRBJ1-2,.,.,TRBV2,CASNGMGYGYTF,TGTGCCAGCAACGGCATGGGATATGGCTACACCTTC
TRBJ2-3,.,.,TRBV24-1,CATSDNRLDDTQYF,TGTGCCACCAGTGATAATCGTTTGGATGATACGCAGTATTTT
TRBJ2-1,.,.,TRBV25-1,CASSDRAARANEQFF,TGTGCCAGCAGTGACCGAGCCGCCAGGGCCAATGAGCAGTTCTTC
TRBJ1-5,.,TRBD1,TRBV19,CASSIGRGLNQPQHF,TGTGCCAGTAGTATCGGCAGGGGGCTGAATCAGCCCCAGCATTTT
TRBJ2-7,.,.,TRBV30,CAWRLVTDSYEQYF,TGTGCCTGGAGGCTAGTGACAGATTCCTACGAGCAGTACTTC
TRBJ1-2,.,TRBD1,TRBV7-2,CASSDPGTGLYGYTF,TGTGCCAGCAGCGACCCCGGGACAGGGCTCTATGGCTACACCTTC
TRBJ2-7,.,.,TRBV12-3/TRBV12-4,CASSPVSLEQYF,TGTGCCAGCAGTCCCGTTAGTTTGGAGCAGTACTTC
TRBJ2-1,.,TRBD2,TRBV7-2,CASSPFTSGGRTEQFF,TGTGCCAGCAGCCCATTTACTAGCGGGGGGCGAACTGAGCAGTTCTTC
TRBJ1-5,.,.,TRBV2,CASRDQGLSNQPQHF,TGTGCCAGCAGGGACCAGGGTCTTAGCAATCAGCCCCAGCATTTT
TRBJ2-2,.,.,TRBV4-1,CASSPLVGLGTGELFF,TGCGCCAGCAGCCCTCTAGTAGGGCTAGGAACCGGGGAGCTGTTTTTT
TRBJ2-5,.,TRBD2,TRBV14,CASSQYLAGASETQYF,TGTGCCAGCAGCCAATACCTAGCGGGGGCATCAGAGACCCAGTACTTC
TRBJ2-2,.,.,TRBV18,CASSPLLQNTGELFF,TGTGCCAGCTCACCACTTCTACAGAACACCGGGGAGCTGTTTTTT
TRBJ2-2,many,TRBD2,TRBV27,CASSSLGGGADGELFF,TGTGCCAGCAGCTCCCTTGGCGGGGGGGCTGACGGGGAGCTGTTTTTT